A single sample is the source of the 25 T cell receptor beta chains below, sequenced in a study of regulatory T cells in long-lasting Graves disease. The time point here: newly diagnosed GD, antithyroid drugs for less than 3 months. Extracted PBMC RNA gave rise to the TCR library. Assembly of TCR beta libraries relied on iRepertoire HTBI primers together with Arm-PCR of CDR3 regions. Using its own MiXCR run on the multiplex PCR reads, TCRdb lists one record per CDR3 protein. The sample lists fewer than 650,000 distinct CDR3 sequences, approximately 15% occurring once. These same data were also listed under a study on T cells in Graves' hyperthyroidism and ophthalmopathy.

Here the sequenced sample was peripheral blood mononuclear cells (PBMCs), taken at new diagnosis, from a patient treated with antithyroid drugs. These receptors were obtained from a woman aged 30 to 39 with Graves disease.

This clonotype turned up a few times. V gene TRBV20-1 combines with J gene TRBJ2-1; 7 nucleotides align to TRBD2. V lost 4 bases and J lost 5; bases outside the gene matches: 5. Germline-derived CDR1 and CDR2 are DFQATT and SNEGSKA (reference sequence). This CDR3 is 13 amino acids long. The chain's CDR3 is CSANQGGDNEQFF. Here the CDR3 DNA reads TGCAGTGCTAACCAGGGAGGGGACAATGAGCAGTTCTTC.

Ten or more counts support this clonotype. The rearrangement links TRBV12-3 or TRBV12-4 to TRBJ2-3; 7 positions agree with TRBD2. This CDR3 contains 14 residues. The trim removed 6 bases at V and 1 base at J, leaving 4 bases unmatched. The CDR3 here is CASREGLGTDTQYF. CDR3 DNA: TGTGCCAGCAGAGAAGGACTAGGCACAGATACGCAGTATTTT.

This clonotype was detected only a few times. This chain joins TRBV20-1 and TRBJ2-7; D is undetermined. The germline V gene encodes CDR1 DFQATT and CDR2 SNEGSKA (reference sequence). V was cut by 0 bases and J by 3 bases, with 12 bases left in between. This CDR3 region has 14 residues. The CDR3 loop reads CSARDRWAGYEQYF. CDR3 in DNA: TGCAGTGCTAGAGACAGGTGGGCAGGCTACGAGCAGTACTTC.

There are a few counts of this clonotype. V usage is TRBV20-1 and J usage is TRBJ2-7, with D tentatively TRBD2 (6 bases). Germline CDR1 is DFQATT and CDR2 is SNEGSKA (reference sequence). V lost 6 bases, J lost 0 bases, and 15 bases lay in between. The CDR3 has 14 amino acids. The CDR3 DNA is TGCAGTGCCCTCCGGGACTCGAGCTCCTACGAGCAGTACTTC. Translated: CSALRDSSSYEQYF.

This clonotype was recorded at least ten times. This chain joins TRBV19 and TRBJ1-2; D perhaps matches TRBD1 (5 bases). CDR1 and CDR2 (germline): LNHDA, SQIVND (reference sequence). Trimming took off 9 bases at V and 4 bases at J, with 15 bases between the two ends. The CDR3 extends over 13 amino acids. In DNA form, the CDR3 reads TGTGCCAGCAGCTCTCCCGGGGGCTATGGCTACACCTTC. Its protein product is CASSSPGGYGYTF.

The sample holds a few counts of this clonotype. V is TRBV11-2 and J is TRBJ2-1, with D hard to call. The CDR3 covers 16 residues. V lost 6 bases and J 3 bases, leaving 18 bases between the germline ends. Germline V gives CDR1 SGHAT, CDR2 FQNNGV. The CDR3 region is CASSLTRASVYNEQFF. The DNA of the CDR3 is TGTGCCAGCAGTTTAACTCGGGCGAGCGTCTACAATGAGCAGTTCTTC.

This clonotype was seen repeatedly, ten times or more. The V call is TRBV6-1, the J call TRBJ2-1; 7 bases match TRBD2. This CDR3 contains 12 residues. Germline V CDR1 and CDR2: MNHNS, SASEGT. V dropped 11 bases and J dropped 6; count of bases not matched to a gene: 7. The chain's CDR3 is CACGSWGNEQFF. CDR3 coding DNA: TGTGCCTGCGGGAGTTGGGGCAATGAGCAGTTCTTC.

This clonotype was picked up many times. The rearrangement joins TRBV24-1 to TRBJ2-3, with 8 positions matching TRBD2. The CDR3 runs 17 residues. V was clipped by 4 bases and J by 6 bases; unmatched bases: 14. The germline CDR1 and CDR2 sequences are KGHDR and SFDVKD. CDR3 protein: CATSDPVFPAGADTQYF. DNA for the CDR3: TGTGCCACCAGTGACCCGGTATTCCCAGCGGGGGCGGATACGCAGTATTTT.

This clonotype was seen a handful of times. The chain uses TRBV3-1 and TRBJ2-7, with D hard to call. Germline CDR1 reads LGHDT; CDR2 reads YNNKEL (reference sequence). The CDR3 length is 14 residues. V lost 4 bases, J lost 9 bases, and 19 bases lay in between. The CDR3 sequence: CASSLTGLLRGQYF. In nucleotides, the CDR3 is TGTGCCAGCAGCCTCACCGGTCTTTTACGCGGGCAGTACTTC.

This clonotype was seen many times. This chain connects TRBV6-1 to TRBJ2-5; possible D gene TRBD1, 6 bases. The CDR3 has 15 amino acids. The germline V gene encodes CDR1 MNHNS and CDR2 SASEGT. V gave up 5 bases and J gave up 2 bases, with 15 bases separating them. CDR3 sequence: CASSTPRDTQETQYF. The CDR3 nucleotides are TGTGCCAGCAGTACGCCCCGGGACACACAAGAGACCCAGTACTTC.

This clonotype was counted ten times or more. The CDR3 DNA sequence: TGCAGCGTTGGAGCCGTCGGTAGCTCCTACGAGCAGTACTTC. It translates to CSVGAVGSSYEQYF. The chain combines TRBV29-1 with TRBJ2-7; the D is unclear. Germline V gene lookup returns CDR1 SQVTM and CDR2 ANQGSEA. Trimming removed 4 bases from V and 0 bases from J, with 13 bases in between. CDR3 length: 14 amino acids.

This clonotype came up many times. The rearrangement links TRBV5-1 to TRBJ2-3; 10 nucleotides line up with TRBD2. V was pared by 4 bases and J by 6 bases, with 11 bases of the junction left unmatched. The V gene's germline CDR1 is SGHRS and CDR2 YFSETQ. This CDR3 has 16 residues. CDR3: CASSPSTSGVSDTQYF. CDR3 coding DNA: TGCGCCAGCAGCCCCTCCACTAGCGGGGTGTCGGATACGCAGTATTTT.

The chain combines TRBV20-1 with TRBJ1-5; D ambiguous. V was clipped by 1 base and J by 9 bases, with 10 bases between them. CDR1 is DFQATT, CDR2 SNEGSKA, per germline (reference sequence). The CDR3 extends over 12 amino acids. In DNA form, the CDR3 reads TGCAGTGCTAGAGTATCCGAGGGGCCCCAGCATTTT. Translation gives CSARVSEGPQHF.

The chain uses TRBV5-6 and TRBJ2-3; unclear D gene. CDR1 is SGHDT, CDR2 YYEEEE, per germline. This CDR3 region has 15 residues. V dropped 1 base and J dropped 2 bases, with 11 bases sitting between them. In DNA, the CDR3 is TGTGCCAGCAGCTTGAATGGGCAGCCCACAGATACGCAGTATTTT. Translating it yields CASSLNGQPTDTQYF.

This chain connects TRBV14 to TRBJ2-1; 7 bases line up with TRBD2. CDR3 size: 13 residues. CDR1 and CDR2 from the germline V gene are SGHDN and FVKESK. Trimming cost V 6 bases and J 6 bases; bases outside gene matches: 5. CDR3 nucleotides: TGTGCCAGCAGGCTGGGGGGGAGCAATGAGCAGTTCTTC. This codes for CASRLGGSNEQFF. Together with reference TRBV14 and TRBJ2-1, the CDR3 gives the full variable domain: EAGVTQFPSHSVIEKGQTVTLRCDPISGHDNLYWYRRVMGKEIKFLLHFVKESKQDESGMPNNRFLAERTGGTYSTLKVQPAELEDSGVYFCASRLGGSNEQFFGPGTRLTVL.

This clonotype appeared a few times. The chain links TRBV7-2 to TRBJ2-2, with D possibly matching TRBD2 (6 bases). The CDR3 extends over 15 amino acids. Germline V gives CDR1 SGHTA, CDR2 FQGNSA. The V and J ends lost 1 base and 6 bases respectively, with 12 bases between them. The CDR3 reads CASSLVGGDAGELFF. The CDR3 nucleotides read TGTGCCAGCAGCTTAGTAGGAGGGGACGCCGGGGAGCTGTTTTTT.

V usage is TRBV7-8 and J usage is TRBJ2-1; a possible D gene is TRBD2 (6 bases). V lost 0 bases, J lost 4 bases, and 13 bases lay in between. CDR3 size: 16 residues. Germline assignment: CDR1 SGHVS and CDR2 FQNEAQ. CDR3 nucleotide sequence: TGTGCCAGCAGCTTAGCCGGCGGGACCCTGTACAATGAGCAGTTCTTC. Translated, it gives CASSLAGGTLYNEQFF.

This clonotype was recorded only once. Given a much more abundant clone one base away, this may be a read error. V gene TRBV20-1 combines with J gene TRBJ2-7; weak D call: TRBD2 (5 bases). The CDR3 runs 14 residues. Germline V gives CDR1 DFQATT, CDR2 SNEGSKA (reference sequence). Trimming took off 2 bases at V and 2 bases at J, with 13 bases between the two ends. The CDR3 DNA reads as TGCAGTGCTAGATATTCGGGGAGTCCCTACGAGCAGTACTTC. As protein: CSARYSGSPYEQYF.

J is TRBJ2-1 and V is TRBV3-1; D not resolved. V shed 4 bases and J shed 12 bases, with 10 bases lying between them. This CDR3 is 11 amino acids long. Looked up from germline, CDR1 is LGHDT and CDR2 is YNNKEL (reference sequence). DNA of the CDR3: TGTGCCAGCAGCCGGGATTTTTGGCAGTTCTTC. Its protein product is CASSRDFWQFF.

At least ten counts were recorded for this clonotype. V and J are TRBV2 and TRBJ2-3; a possible D gene is TRBD2 (5 bases). This CDR3 has 16 amino acids. V shed 2 bases and J shed 4 bases, with 16 bases lying between them. In germline, CDR1 is SNHLY, CDR2 FYNNEI. CDR3 sequence: CASSELLGVAADTQYF. As DNA, the CDR3 is TGTGCCAGCAGTGAACTCCTGGGAGTCGCGGCAGATACGCAGTATTTT.

As for this clonotype: Since a much larger clone is just one base distant, this may be a read error. The V and J genes are TRBV20-1 and TRBJ2-7, with TRBD2 as a possible D gene (5 bases). The CDR3 sequence is 15 residues long. Germline CDR1 and CDR2: DFQATT and SNEGSKA (reference sequence). Written as DNA, the CDR3 is TGCAATGCTAGAGATCGGAGGACCGTCTCCTACGAGCAGTACTTC. Amino acid sequence: CNARDRRTVSYEQYF.

The chain couples TRBV20-1 to TRBJ2-3; 8 bases line up with TRBD1. Germline values: CDR1 DFQATT, CDR2 SNEGSKA (reference sequence). The CDR3 extends over 15 amino acids. V trimming: 0 bases; J trimming: 1 base; junction bases outside the gene matches: 3. Here the CDR3 reads CSARDHRGGTDTQYF. CDR3 DNA sequence: TGCAGTGCTAGAGATCACAGGGGGGGCACAGATACGCAGTATTTT.

This clonotype was seen only a few times. The chain combines TRBV6-1 with TRBJ2-7, with a possible D match to TRBD2 (5 bases). CDR1 is MNHNS and CDR2 is SASEGT in the germline V gene. V was cut by 6 bases and J by 5 bases, with 20 bases left in between. CDR3 size: 15 residues. Here the CDR3 reads CASSPLMDDSDEQYF. In nucleotides, the CDR3 is TGTGCCAGCAGCCCCCTAATGGACGATAGCGACGAGCAGTACTTC.

V usage is TRBV7-9 and J usage is TRBJ2-7; the match to TRBD2 covers 9 bases. This CDR3 is 14 amino acids long. The germline V gene has CDR1 SEHNR and CDR2 FQNEAQ (reference sequence). The V gene end was trimmed by 5 bases and the J gene end by 3 bases; junction bases not matched to a gene: 5. The CDR3 spells CASSQGLANYEQYF. The CDR3 region has the DNA TGTGCCAGCAGCCAAGGACTAGCGAACTACGAGCAGTACTTC.

This clonotype was counted many times. The chain is built from TRBV6-2 or TRBV6-3 and TRBJ2-1; no reliable D call. The CDR3 totals 16 residues. The germline V gene encodes CDR1 MNHEY and CDR2 SVGEGT. Deletions cut 0 bases from V and 6 bases from J, with 15 bases between. The CDR3 reads CASSYSRWANLNEQFF. The CDR3 nucleotides are TGTGCCAGCAGTTACTCGAGGTGGGCTAACCTCAATGAGCAGTTCTTC.